The 28 T cell receptor beta chains below were found in one sample sequenced in a study of spatial heterogeneity in lung cancer. TCRdb analysed the 5' RACE reads with MiXCR anew, one entry per CDR3 protein. The table shows about 22,000 distinct CDR3 sequences, with roughly 4.5% occurring only once. Time point denoted: sample taken at primary tumor resection. Frozen PBMC, nontumor lung or tumor provided whole RNA, which was sequenced unsorted. The sequenced sample was PBMCs, obtained at surgery. The receptors originated from a male donor with early-stage non-small cell lung cancer.

This clonotype has a count of ten or more. The CDR3 DNA reads as TGCGCCAGCAGCGTACAGGGATTTGGCTCTGGAAACACCATATATTTT. This sequence encodes CASSVQGFGSGNTIYF. This chain connects TRBV5-1 to TRBJ1-3; TRBD1 might be the D (6 bases). CDR3 length: 16 residues. Trimming removed 4 bases from V and 0 bases from J, with 14 bases in between. CDR1 SGHRS and CDR2 YFSETQ come from the germline V gene.

This clonotype counts as medium-sized. The chain links TRBV12-3 or TRBV12-4 to TRBJ2-2; no firm D call. The CDR3 is 14 amino acids. V was pared by 5 bases and J by 7 bases, with 14 bases between. The CDR3 region has the DNA TGTGCCAGCAGTCTGGTCTGGGGTGACGGGGAGCTGTTTTTT. Translated: CASSLVWGDGELFF.

This clonotype was picked up many times. This chain uses TRBV6-6 with TRBJ2-7; maybe TRBD1 (6 bases). V was trimmed by 5 bases and J by 0 bases, leaving 11 bases between them. CDR3 length: 14 amino acids. Germline V lookup: CDR1 MNHNY, CDR2 SVGAGI (reference sequence). The CDR3 loop is CASSRDTNSYEQYF. The CDR3 DNA sequence: TGTGCCAGCAGTCGGGACACAAACTCCTACGAGCAGTACTTC.

This clonotype was detected ten times or more. V and J are TRBV7-9 and TRBJ2-2; D is possibly TRBD1 or TRBD2 (5 bases each). V lost 6 bases to trimming and J lost 6 bases, with 11 bases between them. CDR1 and CDR2 (germline): SEHNR, FQNEAQ (reference sequence). The CDR3 sequence is 13 residues long. CDR3 coding DNA: TGTGCCAGCAGGGCCGGGGCGTCCGGGGAGCTGTTTTTT. Protein product: CASRAGASGELFF.

This clonotype was recorded many times. V usage is TRBV19 and J usage is TRBJ1-5; D is unclear. CDR1 LNHDA and CDR2 SQIVND come from the germline V gene (reference sequence). This CDR3 is 14 amino acids long. Trimming stripped 5 bases from V and 0 bases from J, with 8 bases between. The CDR3 sequence is CASSPTGSNQPQHF. CDR3 in DNA: TGTGCCAGTAGTCCCACGGGTAGCAATCAGCCCCAGCATTTT.

This clonotype was observed a few times. The chain couples TRBV7-9 to TRBJ1-1; a weak D match, TRBD1 (5 bases). This CDR3 region has 12 residues. Trimming took 3 bases from V and 7 from J, leaving 9 bases between them. CDR1 SEHNR and CDR2 FQNEAQ come from the germline V gene (reference sequence). The CDR3 protein is CASSFWGYEAFF. In nucleotides, the CDR3 is TGTGCCAGCAGCTTTTGGGGGTATGAAGCTTTCTTT.

The chain joins TRBV29-1 to TRBJ2-5, with no clear D. The germline V gene encodes CDR1 SQVTM and CDR2 ANQGSEA. Trimming shortened V by 3 bases and J by 3 bases, and 11 bases separated the two germline ends. CDR3 length: 13 amino acids. CDR3 DNA sequence: TGCAGCGTTGACCCCTCGGAAGAAGAGACCCAGTACTTC. Translating it yields CSVDPSEEETQYF.

In its sample, this clonotype ranks as medium-sized. V is TRBV10-3 and J is TRBJ2-5; D not resolved. Per the germline V gene, CDR1 is ENHRY and CDR2 is SYGVKD. The CDR3 runs 16 residues. Trimming took off 3 bases at V and 4 bases at J, with 18 bases between the two ends. CDR3: CAISEGQDPGSETQYF. The CDR3 DNA reads TGTGCCATCAGTGAAGGTCAGGATCCCGGGTCAGAGACCCAGTACTTC.

At least ten counts were recorded for this clonotype. The chain's CDR3 is CASSPRLSGGDTQYF. Written as DNA, the CDR3 is TGTGCCAGCAGCCCTCGCCTATCGGGGGGTGATACGCAGTATTTT. The chain joins TRBV7-2 to TRBJ2-3, with 7 positions matching TRBD2. Germline V CDR1 and CDR2: SGHTA, FQGNSA. CDR3 length equals 15 residues. V lost 5 bases to trimming and J lost 6 bases; unmatched junction nucleotides: 11. The whole variable domain, filled in from reference TRBV7-2 and TRBJ2-3, reads GAGVSQSPSNKVTEKGKDVELRCDPISGHTALYWYRQSLGQGLEFLIYFQGNSAPDKSGLPSDRFSAERTGGSVSTLTIQRTQQEDSAVYLCASSPRLSGGDTQYFGPGTRLTVL.

Many counts were recorded for this clonotype. The chain has TRBV9 and TRBJ2-1, with 7 positions matching TRBD2. CDR1 is SGDLS, CDR2 YYNGEE, per germline. V gave up 1 base and J gave up 3 bases; unmatched junction bases: 7. The CDR3 loop spans 16 amino acids. The CDR3 spells CASSVSGRTSYNEQFF. The CDR3 DNA sequence: TGTGCCAGCAGCGTATCAGGGAGGACTAGCTACAATGAGCAGTTCTTC.

This clonotype was counted ten times or more. This chain links TRBV5-1 with TRBJ2-2, with 10 bases that match TRBD1. V trimming: 4 bases; J trimming: 6 bases; junction bases outside the gene matches: 6. The CDR3 covers 15 residues. The germline V gene encodes CDR1 SGHRS and CDR2 YFSETQ. CDR3 in amino acids: CASSRDRGSAGELFF. As DNA, the CDR3 is TGCGCCAGCAGCCGGGACAGGGGATCGGCCGGGGAGCTGTTTTTT.

The V gene is TRBV7-9, the J gene TRBJ2-7, with a possible D match to TRBD1 (6 bases). The germline gives CDR1 SEHNR, CDR2 FQNEAQ (reference sequence). The germline V and J ends were trimmed by 6 bases and 2 bases, with 17 bases remaining between them. This CDR3 comprises 15 residues. The CDR3 spells CASSRLGDKTYEQYF. The CDR3 DNA sequence: TGTGCCAGCAGTCGTCTGGGGGACAAAACCTACGAGCAGTACTTC.

In this sample, this clonotype turned up many times. V usage is TRBV5-1 and J usage is TRBJ2-2; 7 bases map to TRBD2. The CDR3 loop spans 16 amino acids. With V trimmed by 4 bases and J by 7 bases, 13 bases remained unmatched. Germline lookup yields CDR1 SGHRS and CDR2 YFSETQ. This chain's CDR3 is CASSLTGTTRDGELFF. The CDR3 coding sequence is TGCGCCAGCAGCCTAACCGGGACTACGCGAGACGGGGAGCTGTTTTTT.

The genes are TRBV12-3 or TRBV12-4 and TRBJ1-1, with 10 bases fitting TRBD1. The CDR3 runs to 17 residues. V shed 7 bases, J shed 4 bases, and the junction held 15 bases outside the gene matches. CDR3 DNA sequence: TGTGCCAGCATCCCACACCGACAGGGGGCAGGGGGCACTGAAGCTTTCTTT. Translated, it gives CASIPHRQGAGGTEAFF.

This clonotype was detected ten times or more. J is TRBJ2-2 and V is TRBV9; D is unclear. Trimming pared 0 bases from V and 0 bases from J, leaving 6 bases between. The CDR3 covers 15 residues. Germline V gene data show CDR1 as SGDLS and CDR2 as YYNGEE. Written as DNA, the CDR3 is TGTGCCAGCAGCGTAGGACCCGCGAACACCGGGGAGCTGTTTTTT. It translates to CASSVGPANTGELFF.

This clonotype was counted at least ten times. This rearrangement joins TRBV20-1 to TRBJ2-6; 8 nucleotides align to TRBD1. Germline V gives CDR1 DFQATT, CDR2 SNEGSKA (reference sequence). The CDR3 runs to 15 residues. With V trimmed by 5 bases and J by 2 bases, 5 bases remained unmatched. The CDR3 is CSAGDRFTGANVLTF. The CDR3 DNA is TGCAGTGCTGGGGACAGGTTCACTGGGGCCAACGTCCTGACTTTC.

This chain joins TRBV28 and TRBJ2-7; no clear D gene. Looked up from germline, CDR1 is MDHEN and CDR2 is SYDVKM. Trimming took 6 bases from V and 7 from J, leaving 22 bases between them. This CDR3 region has 15 residues. DNA of the CDR3: TGTGCCAGCAGGGGCCCCTCTGTACTACTGGGGGAGCAGTACTTC. This codes for CASRGPSVLLGEQYF.

This clonotype has a count of ten or more. The chain employs TRBV14 and TRBJ2-1; D might be TRBD2 (5 bases). CDR3 length: 16 amino acids. Trimming took off 1 base at V and 3 bases at J, with 13 bases between the two ends. Germline CDR1 SGHDN, CDR2 FVKESK. The CDR3 spells CASSQGTAGNYNEQFF. CDR3 sequence (DNA): TGTGCCAGCAGCCAAGGTACGGCGGGTAACTACAATGAGCAGTTCTTC.

This clonotype was counted ten times or more. The V and J genes are TRBV28 and TRBJ2-1; D possibly corresponds to TRBD1 (5 bases). Germline CDR1 is MDHEN and CDR2 is SYDVKM. The CDR3 contains 13 residues. With 7 bases removed from V and 9 bases from J, the gap between germline ends came to 16 bases. The CDR3, as DNA: TGTGCCAGCAATTCCGGACAAAGGAGTGAGCAGTTCTTC. It specifies CASNSGQRSEQFF.

This clonotype has a single count. The chain has TRBV30 and TRBJ2-7, with D perhaps TRBD1 (6 bases). The germline V and J ends were trimmed by 0 bases and 5 bases, with 17 bases remaining between them. CDR3 length: 15 residues. Germline lookup yields CDR1 GTSNPN and CDR2 SVGIG (reference sequence). Here the CDR3 reads CAWSVSQGLRNEQYF. The CDR3 nucleotides are TGTGCCTGGAGTGTCAGTCAGGGGCTACGGAACGAGCAGTACTTC. Using reference TRBV30 and TRBJ2-7 for the parts outside the CDR3, the full variable domain is SQTIHQWPATLVQPVGSPLSLECTVEGTSNPNLYWYRQAAGRGLQLLFYSVGIGQISSEVPQNLSASRPQDRQFILSSKKLLLSDSGFYLCAWSVSQGLRNEQYFGPGTRLTVT.

This clonotype was found many times. The chain has TRBV12-3 or TRBV12-4 and TRBJ2-7; maybe TRBD1 (6 bases). The CDR3 runs 13 residues. V was pared by 5 bases and J by 3 bases, with 11 bases between. CDR3 sequence (DNA): TGTGCCAGCAGTAACAGGGATGGCTACGAGCAGTACTTC. Amino acids: CASSNRDGYEQYF.

The CDR3 nucleotides read TGTGCCAGCAGCGTAACTCCGGGACGCCAAGAGACCCAGTACTTC. This translates into CASSVTPGRQETQYF. V gene TRBV9 combines with J gene TRBJ2-5, with D possibly called TRBD1 or TRBD2 (5 bases each). Germline-derived CDR1 and CDR2 are SGDLS and YYNGEE. The length of the CDR3 is 15 residues. The ends were cut back, 1 base at V and 1 base at J, with 11 bases in the middle.

V is TRBV7-8 and J is TRBJ2-7, with 7 nucleotides matching TRBD2. V dropped 5 bases and J dropped 5; count of bases not matched to a gene: 15. This CDR3 is built from 16 residues. Germline-derived CDR1 and CDR2 are SGHVS and FQNEAQ. CDR3 residues: CASSIRPRASGDEQYF. CDR3 in DNA: TGTGCCAGCAGCATCCGACCCCGGGCTAGCGGTGACGAGCAGTACTTC.

This clonotype was seen only a few times. The rearrangement joins TRBV5-1 to TRBJ2-7; D is uncertain. From germline, CDR1 is SGHRS and CDR2 YFSETQ. V was cut by 0 bases and J by 6 bases, with 10 bases left in between. The CDR3 is 13 amino acids. CDR3 loop: CASSLEIPSEQYF. The CDR3 region has the DNA TGCGCCAGCAGCTTGGAGATTCCTTCCGAGCAGTACTTC.

This clonotype was recorded at least ten times. The gene calls are TRBV6-1 and TRBJ2-3; TRBD2 matches at 8 bases. V was clipped by 11 bases and J by 1 base; unmatched bases: 11. This CDR3 comprises 15 residues. CDR1 is MNHNS, CDR2 SASEGT, per germline. Here the CDR3 DNA reads TGTGCCGGTAATAGCGGGATCACGGGCACAGATACGCAGTATTTT. Translating it yields CAGNSGITGTDTQYF.

A few counts support this clonotype. The rearrangement uses TRBV7-7 and TRBJ2-1, with 12 bases aligning to TRBD2. This CDR3 is built from 16 residues. With 4 bases clipped from V and 1 base from J, the junction kept 2 bases outside the gene matches. Germline-derived CDR1 and CDR2 are SSHAT and FNYEAQ (reference sequence). The CDR3 reads CASSSTSGRSYNEQFF. The CDR3 nucleotides read TGTGCCAGCAGCTCCACTAGCGGGAGGTCCTACAATGAGCAGTTCTTC.

This clonotype showed up many times. J is TRBJ2-1 and V is TRBV7-2; D is possibly TRBD1 (5 bases). The V gene lost 5 bases and the J gene lost 3 bases, with 14 bases spanning the gap. The CDR3 is 15 residues long. Per germline, CDR1 SGHTA and CDR2 FQGNSA. CDR3 in amino acids: CASSPGLGYYNEQFF. In nucleotides, the CDR3 is TGTGCCAGCAGCCCAGGGTTGGGCTACTACAATGAGCAGTTCTTC.

This clonotype was seen many times. V gene TRBV5-1 combines with J gene TRBJ2-1; 10 bases match TRBD1. The length of the CDR3 is 14 residues. The ends lost 3 bases at V and 7 bases at J; junction bases unmatched: 4. The V gene's germline CDR1 is SGHRS and CDR2 YFSETQ. In nucleotides, the CDR3 is TGCGCCAGCAGCTCGGACAGGGGGAGTAATGAGCAGTTCTTC. Translating gives CASSSDRGSNEQFF.